These 4 T cell receptor beta chains share one sample of origin, sequenced in a study of OX40 agonist ivuxolimab in advanced cancers. Only in-frame clones appear in the TCRdb table, and some are missing; sequencing was by immunoSEQ multiplex PCR. The sample yields approximately 76,000 clones, roughly nine tenths seen once. Sequences were derived from CD4+ or CD8+ T cells sorted from blood, sampled in a trial of the OX40 agonist ivuxolimab. The receptors shown here come from an adult with an advanced solid tumor such as melanoma, head and neck, liver or kidney cancer.

The CDR3 sequence is CASSTQQVVTEAFF. CDR3 nucleotides: TGTGCCAGCAGTACCCAACAGGTTGTCACTGAAGCTTTCTTT. The rearrangement joins TRBV6-1 to TRBJ1-1, with a weak D call TRBD1 (5 bases). Germline CDR1 is MNHNS and CDR2 is SASEGT. Trimming stripped 5 bases from V and 4 bases from J, with 14 bases between. This CDR3 comprises 14 residues.

This chain joins TRBV13 and TRBJ2-7; D perhaps matches TRBD1 (6 bases). CDR3 length: 15 amino acids. Germline V lookup: CDR1 PRHDT, CDR2 FYEKMQ (reference sequence). The V gene lost 5 bases and the J gene lost 2 bases, with 16 bases spanning the gap. In nucleotides, the CDR3 is TGTGCCAGCAGCCCTCACAGGGTAGGGGCCTACGAGCAGTACTTC. Its translation: CASSPHRVGAYEQYF.

The CDR3 spells CASSQGGGTQYF. DNA of the CDR3: TGTGCCAGCAGCCAGGGGGGTGGGACCCAGTACTTC. J is TRBJ2-5 and V is TRBV7-9, with D maybe TRBD1 (7 bases). Trimming cost V 5 bases and J 7 bases, with 11 bases left between them. CDR1 is SEHNR, CDR2 FQNEAQ, per germline (reference sequence). CDR3 size: 12 residues.

This sequence joins TRBV7-8 and TRBJ2-5; D might be TRBD1 (6 bases). The CDR3 length is 14 residues. Between the trimmed V and J ends, which lost 3 bases and 2 bases, there was a span of 10 bases. Germline V gene data show CDR1 as SGHVS and CDR2 as FQNEAQ. Written as DNA, the CDR3 is TGTGCCAGCAGCTTGGGGGCGGTACAAGAGACCCAGTACTTC. It yields the protein CASSLGAVQETQYF.